This T cell receptor (beta chain) is drawn from a study of cytomegalovirus exposure and HLA in healthy donors. PCR employed 60 Vbeta and 13 Jbeta primers. In the authors' methods: About 11 million of the 75 million to 95 million unique TCR beta chains counted in a later analysis were shared. Clones were sequenced by immunoSEQ multiplex PCR, and TCRdb holds only the in-frame ones, with some missing. V and J calls and clone size are those listed in that table; D and trimming were worked out from the DNA. The sample yields 110,000 or so clones, roughly four fifths seen once. The CDR3 runs 14 residues. Germline CDR1 MDHEN, CDR2 SYDVKM. Deletions cut 5 bases from V and 9 bases from J, with 17 bases between. The study's findings and limits: CMV serostatus was the sole immune exposure information available. In a later analysis, several top co-occurrence clusters appeared linked to parvovirus B19, influenza, CMV and Epstein-Barr virus.

About this clone: Its antigen is unidentified.

The sequencing input was PBMCs. J is TRBJ1-5 and V is TRBV28, with D possibly matching TRBD1 (6 bases). The origin of this receptor is a woman aged 18 to 35 in good health and CMV-seronegative. CDR3 residues: CASSMNRVWLPQHF. In nucleotides, the CDR3 is TGTGCCAGCAGTATGAACAGGGTCTGGTTGCCCCAGCATTTT.